A selection of T cell receptor beta chains follows, all from one sample in a study of Ad26.COV2.S vaccination and SARS-CoV-2 variants. Using immunoSEQ multiplex PCR, the repertoire was profiled, and TCRdb retains in-frame clones only, with some absent. The table includes approximately 500,000 clones, around 85% detected once. The sequencing here drew on peripheral blood, taken in a trial of Ad26.COV2.S vaccine versus placebo. The receptors stem from a person between 18 and 65 years old who received the Ad26.COV2.S COVID-19 vaccine or a placebo. Both conserved end residues are part of each CDR3. Each record gives: V gene, CDR3 length, J gene, CDR3 protein.

>TRBV7-9|16|TRBJ2-2
CASSLTTTGGHGELFF
>TRBV4-2|13|TRBJ2-3
CASSPQGSDTQYF
>TRBV19|13|TRBJ1-1
CASSRTGMTEAFF
>TRBV29-1|11|TRBJ1-2
CSVGKGDGYTF
>TRBV7-3|14|TRBJ2-3
CASSSGTDTDTQYF
>TRBV6-5|15|TRBJ1-1
CASRRAGTENTEAFF
>TRBV27|13|TRBJ1-5
CASSPHRAWAQHF
>TRBV7-8|14|TRBJ2-5
CASSFSGGRETQYF
>TRBV10-3|14|TRBJ1-1
CAITIDRKNTEAFF
>TRBV7-8|15|TRBJ1-1
CASSPQGPLNTEAFF
>TRBV28|17|TRBJ1-3
CASSFQQGASSGNTIYF